This T cell receptor beta chain was documented in a study of cytomegalovirus exposure and HLA in healthy donors. Whole-study findings and limits: Reportedly, TCR beta sequences accurately predicted HLA-A and HLA-B alleles in most subjects. It was assumed in the presence/absence analyses that sequencing depth was roughly uniform across donors. Researchers counted around 180 TCR beta chains as cytomegalovirus-associated.

In regard to this clone: Its antigen is still unknown.

Germline loops: CDR1 SGHRS, CDR2 YFSETQ. The CDR3 loop spans 15 amino acids. V lost 4 bases and J lost 7; bases outside the gene matches: 7. This PCR relied on a set of 60 Vbeta primers and 13 Jbeta primers. Libraries were prepared by immunoSEQ multiplex PCR; TCRdb keeps only in-frame clonotypes and omits some of them. The sample comprises fewer than 100,000 clones, almost 80% of which are singletons, and approximately 6.5% rests with the top ten. This clonotype was sampled from a female donor in good health and CMV-seronegative. The rearrangement joins TRBV5-1 to TRBJ2-7; 14 nucleotides match TRBD2. The sequenced sample was PBMCs. For the CDR3, the DNA is TGCGCCAGCAGCATGACTAGCGGGAGGGATGGAGAGCAGTACTTC. Translated, it gives CASSMTSGRDGEQYF.